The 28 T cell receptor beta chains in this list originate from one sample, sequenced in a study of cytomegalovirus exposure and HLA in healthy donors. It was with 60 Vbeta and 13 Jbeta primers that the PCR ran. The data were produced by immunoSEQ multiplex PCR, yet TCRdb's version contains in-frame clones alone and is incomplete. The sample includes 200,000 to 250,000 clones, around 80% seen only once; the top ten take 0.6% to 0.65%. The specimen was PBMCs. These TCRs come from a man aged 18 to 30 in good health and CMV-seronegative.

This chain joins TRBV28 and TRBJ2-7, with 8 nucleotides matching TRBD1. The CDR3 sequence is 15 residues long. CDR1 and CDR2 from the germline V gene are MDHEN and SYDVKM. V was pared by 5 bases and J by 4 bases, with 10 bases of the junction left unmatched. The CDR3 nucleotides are TGTGCCAGCAGTGGGGCTCGACAGGGGTGGTACGAGCAGTACTTC. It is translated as CASSGARQGWYEQYF.

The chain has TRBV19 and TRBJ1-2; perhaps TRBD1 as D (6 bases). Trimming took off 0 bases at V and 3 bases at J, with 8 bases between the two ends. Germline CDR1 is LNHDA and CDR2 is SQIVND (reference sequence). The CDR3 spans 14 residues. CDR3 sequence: CASSIEQGDYGYTF. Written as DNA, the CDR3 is TGTGCCAGTAGTATAGAACAGGGCGACTATGGCTACACCTTC.

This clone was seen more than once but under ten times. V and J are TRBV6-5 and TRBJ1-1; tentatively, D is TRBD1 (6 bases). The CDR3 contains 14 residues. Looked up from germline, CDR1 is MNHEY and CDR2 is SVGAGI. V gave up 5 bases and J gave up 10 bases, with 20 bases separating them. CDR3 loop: CASSQTGRGFGAFF. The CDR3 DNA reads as TGTGCCAGCAGTCAAACGGGCAGGGGATTTGGAGCTTTCTTT.

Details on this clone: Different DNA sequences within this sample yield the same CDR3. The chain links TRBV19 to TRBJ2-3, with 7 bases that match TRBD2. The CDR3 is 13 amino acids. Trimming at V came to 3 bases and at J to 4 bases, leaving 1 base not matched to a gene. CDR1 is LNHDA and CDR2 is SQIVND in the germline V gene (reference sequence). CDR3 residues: CASSIGLADTQYF. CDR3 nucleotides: TGTGCCAGTAGTATTGGACTAGCAGATACGCAGTATTTT. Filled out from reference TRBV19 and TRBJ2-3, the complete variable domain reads DGGITQSPKYLFRKEGQNVTLSCEQNLNHDAMYWYRQDPGQGLRLIYYSQIVNDFQKGDIAEGYSVSREKKESFPLTVTSAQKNPTAFYLCASSIGLADTQYFGPGTRLTVL.

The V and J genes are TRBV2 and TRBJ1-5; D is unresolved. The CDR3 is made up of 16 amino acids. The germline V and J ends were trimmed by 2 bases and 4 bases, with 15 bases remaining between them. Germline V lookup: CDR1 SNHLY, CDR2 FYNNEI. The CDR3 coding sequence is TGTGCCAGCAGTGAACGGGTCACCCCCTCGAATCAGCCCCAGCATTTT. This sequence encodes CASSERVTPSNQPQHF. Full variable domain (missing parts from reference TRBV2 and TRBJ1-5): EPEVTQTPSHQVTQMGQEVILRCVPISNHLYFYWYRQILGQKVEFLVSFYNNEISEKSEIFDDQFSVERPDGSNFTLKIRSTKLEDSAMYFCASSERVTPSNQPQHFGDGTRLSIL.

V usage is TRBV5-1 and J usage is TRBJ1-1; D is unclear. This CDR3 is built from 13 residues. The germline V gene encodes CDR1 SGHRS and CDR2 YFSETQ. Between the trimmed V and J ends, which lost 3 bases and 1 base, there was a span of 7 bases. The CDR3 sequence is CASSYNQNTEAFF. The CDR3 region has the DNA TGCGCCAGCAGCTACAATCAGAACACTGAAGCTTTCTTT.

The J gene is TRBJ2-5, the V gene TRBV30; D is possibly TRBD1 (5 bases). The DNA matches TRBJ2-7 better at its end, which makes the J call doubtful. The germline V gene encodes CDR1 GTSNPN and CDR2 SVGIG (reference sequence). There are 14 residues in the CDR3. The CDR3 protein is CAWRRMQGSHEQYF. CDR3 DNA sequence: TGTGCCTGGAGAAGAATGCAGGGTAGCCACGAGCAGTACTTC.

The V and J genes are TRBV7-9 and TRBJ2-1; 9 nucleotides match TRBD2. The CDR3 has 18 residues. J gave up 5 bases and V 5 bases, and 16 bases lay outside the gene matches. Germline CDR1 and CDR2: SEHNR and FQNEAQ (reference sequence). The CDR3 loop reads CASSPYVGAGGPNNEQFF. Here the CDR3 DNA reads TGTGCCAGCAGCCCCTATGTAGGGGCGGGAGGGCCGAACAATGAGCAGTTCTTC.

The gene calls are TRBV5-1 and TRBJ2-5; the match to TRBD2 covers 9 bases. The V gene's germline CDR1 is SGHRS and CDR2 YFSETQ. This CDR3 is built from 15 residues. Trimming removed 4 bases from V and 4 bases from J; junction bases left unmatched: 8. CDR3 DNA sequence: TGCGCCAGCAGCCGGCGTAGCGGGAGAGGAGAGACCCAGTACTTC. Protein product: CASSRRSGRGETQYF.

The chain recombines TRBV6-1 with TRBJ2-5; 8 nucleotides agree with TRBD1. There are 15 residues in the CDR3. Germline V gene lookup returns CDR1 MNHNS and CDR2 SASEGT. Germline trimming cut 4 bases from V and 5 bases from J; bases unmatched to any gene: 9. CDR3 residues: CASSAPGQGWETQYF. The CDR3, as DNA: TGTGCCAGCAGTGCCCCTGGACAGGGTTGGGAGACCCAGTACTTC.

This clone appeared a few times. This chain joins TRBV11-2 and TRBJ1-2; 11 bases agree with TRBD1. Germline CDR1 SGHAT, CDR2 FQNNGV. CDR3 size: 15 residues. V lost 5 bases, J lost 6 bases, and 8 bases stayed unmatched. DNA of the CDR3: TGTGCCAGCAGCATCGGACAGGGGGCGCGTAATGGCTACACCTTC. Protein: CASSIGQGARNGYTF.

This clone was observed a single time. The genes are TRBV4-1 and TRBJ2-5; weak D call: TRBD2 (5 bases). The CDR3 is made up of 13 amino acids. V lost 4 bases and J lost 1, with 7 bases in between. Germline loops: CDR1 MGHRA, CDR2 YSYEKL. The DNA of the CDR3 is TGCGCCAGCAGCCTGGGAGTCCAAGAGACCCAGTACTTC. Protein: CASSLGVQETQYF.

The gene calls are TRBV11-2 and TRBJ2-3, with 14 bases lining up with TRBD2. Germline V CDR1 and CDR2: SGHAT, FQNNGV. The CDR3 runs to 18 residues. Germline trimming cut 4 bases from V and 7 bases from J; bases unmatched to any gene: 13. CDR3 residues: CASSSLTGTSGSMNTQYF. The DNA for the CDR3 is TGTGCCAGCAGCTCGCTTACCGGGACTAGCGGGAGTATGAATACGCAGTATTTT.

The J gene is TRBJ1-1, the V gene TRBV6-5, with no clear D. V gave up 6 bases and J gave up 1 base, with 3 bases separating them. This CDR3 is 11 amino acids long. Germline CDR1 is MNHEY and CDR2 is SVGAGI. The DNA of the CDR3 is TGTGCCAGCAGCAAGAACACTGAAGCTTTCTTT. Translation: CASSKNTEAFF.

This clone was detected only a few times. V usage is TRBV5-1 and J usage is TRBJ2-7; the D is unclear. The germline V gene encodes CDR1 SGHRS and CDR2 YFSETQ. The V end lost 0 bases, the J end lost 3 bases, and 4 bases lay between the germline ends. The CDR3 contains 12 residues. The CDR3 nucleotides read TGCGCCAGCAGCTTGGACTTCTACGAGCAGTACTTC. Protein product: CASSLDFYEQYF.

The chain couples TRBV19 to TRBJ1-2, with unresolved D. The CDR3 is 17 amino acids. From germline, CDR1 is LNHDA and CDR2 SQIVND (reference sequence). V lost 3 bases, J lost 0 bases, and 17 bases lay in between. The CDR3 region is CASSIGNPLGANYGYTF. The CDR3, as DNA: TGTGCCAGTAGTATCGGGAACCCACTCGGCGCTAACTATGGCTACACCTTC.

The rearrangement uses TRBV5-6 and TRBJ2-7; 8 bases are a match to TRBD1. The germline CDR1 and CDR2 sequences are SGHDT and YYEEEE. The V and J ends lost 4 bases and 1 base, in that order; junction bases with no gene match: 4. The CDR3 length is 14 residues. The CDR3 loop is CASSAGQGSYEQYF. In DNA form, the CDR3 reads TGTGCCAGCAGCGCCGGACAGGGTTCCTACGAGCAGTACTTC.

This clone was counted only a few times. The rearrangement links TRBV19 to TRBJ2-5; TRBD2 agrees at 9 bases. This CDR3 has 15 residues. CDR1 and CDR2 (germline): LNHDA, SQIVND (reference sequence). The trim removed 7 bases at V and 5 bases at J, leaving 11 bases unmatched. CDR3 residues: CASTTGSGRGETQYF. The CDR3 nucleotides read TGTGCCAGTACCACAGGTAGCGGGAGAGGGGAGACCCAGTACTTC.

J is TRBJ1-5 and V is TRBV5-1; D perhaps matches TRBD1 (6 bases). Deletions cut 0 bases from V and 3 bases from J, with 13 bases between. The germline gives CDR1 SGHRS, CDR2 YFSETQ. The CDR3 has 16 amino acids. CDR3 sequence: CASSLVTGGVNQPQHF. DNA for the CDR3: TGCGCCAGCAGCTTGGTGACAGGTGGGGTCAATCAGCCCCAGCATTTT.

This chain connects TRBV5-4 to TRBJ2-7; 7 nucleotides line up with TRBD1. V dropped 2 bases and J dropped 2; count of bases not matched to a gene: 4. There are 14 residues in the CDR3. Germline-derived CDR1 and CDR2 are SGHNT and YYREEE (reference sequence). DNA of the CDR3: TGTGCCAGCAGCTTCCGGGACAGACCCTACGAGCAGTACTTC. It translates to CASSFRDRPYEQYF.

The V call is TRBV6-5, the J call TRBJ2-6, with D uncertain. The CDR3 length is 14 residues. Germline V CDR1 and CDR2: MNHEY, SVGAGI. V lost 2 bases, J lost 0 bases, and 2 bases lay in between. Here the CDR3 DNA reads TGTGCCAGCAGTTACCTCTCTGGGGCCAACGTCCTGACTTTC. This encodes CASSYLSGANVLTF.

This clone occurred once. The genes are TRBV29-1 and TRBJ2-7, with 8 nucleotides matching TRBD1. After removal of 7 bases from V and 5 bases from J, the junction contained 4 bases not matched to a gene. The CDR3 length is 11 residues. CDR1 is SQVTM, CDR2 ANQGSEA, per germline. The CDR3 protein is CSASGGNEQYF. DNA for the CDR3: TGCAGCGCCTCAGGGGGCAACGAGCAGTACTTC.

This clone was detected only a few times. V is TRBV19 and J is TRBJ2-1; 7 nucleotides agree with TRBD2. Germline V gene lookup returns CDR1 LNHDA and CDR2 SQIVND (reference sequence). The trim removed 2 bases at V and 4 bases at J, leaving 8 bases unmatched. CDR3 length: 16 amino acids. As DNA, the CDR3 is TGTGCCAGTAGTATATTGGGAGGGAGTTTGTACAATGAGCAGTTCTTC. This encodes CASSILGGSLYNEQFF.

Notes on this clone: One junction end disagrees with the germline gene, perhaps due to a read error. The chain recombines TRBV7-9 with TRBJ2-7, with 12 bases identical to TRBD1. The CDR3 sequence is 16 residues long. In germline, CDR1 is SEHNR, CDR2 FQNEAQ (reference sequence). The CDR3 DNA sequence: TGTTCCAGCAGCTCCCTGGGGACAGGGGGCGCGGAGGAGCAGTACTTC. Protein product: CSSSSLGTGGAEEQYF. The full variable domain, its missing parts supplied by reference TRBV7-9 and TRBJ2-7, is DTGVSQNPRHKITKRGQNVTFRCDPISEHNRLYWYRQTLGQGPEFLTYFQNEAQLEKSRLLSDRFSAERPKGSFSTLEIQRTEQGDSAMYLCSSSSLGTGGAEEQYFGPGTRLTVT.

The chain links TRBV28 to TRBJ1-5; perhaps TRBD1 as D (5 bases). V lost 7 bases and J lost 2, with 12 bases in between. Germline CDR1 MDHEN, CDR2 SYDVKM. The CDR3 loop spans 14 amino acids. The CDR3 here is CASTPGGGNQPQHF. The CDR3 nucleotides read TGTGCCAGCACCCCGGGGGGGGGCAATCAGCCCCAGCATTTT. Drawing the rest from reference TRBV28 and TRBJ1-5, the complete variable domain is DVKVTQSSRYLVKRTGEKVFLECVQDMDHENMFWYRQDPGLGLRLIYFSYDVKMKEKGDIPEGYSVSREKKERFSLILESASTNQTSMYLCASTPGGGNQPQHFGDGTRLSIL.

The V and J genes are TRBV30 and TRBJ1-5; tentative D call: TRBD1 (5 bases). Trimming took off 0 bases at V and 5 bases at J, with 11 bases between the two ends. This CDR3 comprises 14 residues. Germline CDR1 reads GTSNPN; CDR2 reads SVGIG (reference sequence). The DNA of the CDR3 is TGTGCCTGGAGTGTACAGACAGCTTATCAGCCCCAGCATTTT. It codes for CAWSVQTAYQPQHF.

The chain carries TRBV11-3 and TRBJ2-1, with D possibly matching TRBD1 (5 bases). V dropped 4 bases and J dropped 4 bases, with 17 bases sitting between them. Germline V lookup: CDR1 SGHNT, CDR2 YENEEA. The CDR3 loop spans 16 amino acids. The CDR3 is CASSSNARARYNEQFF. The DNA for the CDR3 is TGTGCCAGCAGCTCTAACGCCAGGGCCCGATACAATGAGCAGTTCTTC.

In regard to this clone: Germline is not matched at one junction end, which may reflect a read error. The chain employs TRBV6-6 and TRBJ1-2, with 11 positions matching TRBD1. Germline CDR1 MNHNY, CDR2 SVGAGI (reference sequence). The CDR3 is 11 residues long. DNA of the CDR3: TGTGCCAGCAGAGGACAGGGGGCCGGCCTCTTC. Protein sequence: CASRGQGAGLF.